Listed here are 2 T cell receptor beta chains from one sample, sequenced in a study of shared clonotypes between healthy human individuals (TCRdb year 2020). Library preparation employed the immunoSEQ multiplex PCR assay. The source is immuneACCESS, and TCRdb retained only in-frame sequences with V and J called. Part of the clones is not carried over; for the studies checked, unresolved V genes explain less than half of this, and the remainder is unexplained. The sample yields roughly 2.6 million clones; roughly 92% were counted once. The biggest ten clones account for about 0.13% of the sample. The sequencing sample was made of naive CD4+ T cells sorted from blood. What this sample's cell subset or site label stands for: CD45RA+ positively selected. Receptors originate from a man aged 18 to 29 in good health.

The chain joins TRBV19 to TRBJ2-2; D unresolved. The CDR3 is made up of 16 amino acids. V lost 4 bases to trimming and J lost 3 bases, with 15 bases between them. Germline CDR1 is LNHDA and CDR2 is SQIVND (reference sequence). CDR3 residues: CASSTRPVRDTGELFF. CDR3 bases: TGTGCCAGTAGTACCCGACCGGTGAGAGACACCGGGGAGCTGTTTTTT.

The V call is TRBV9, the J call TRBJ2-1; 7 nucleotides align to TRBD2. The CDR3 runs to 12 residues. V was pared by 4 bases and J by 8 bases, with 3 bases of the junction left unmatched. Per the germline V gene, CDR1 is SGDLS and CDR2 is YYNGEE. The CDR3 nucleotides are TGTGCCAGCAGCTGGGAGGGTGATGAGCAGTTCTTC. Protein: CASSWEGDEQFF.